A single sample gave rise to the 12 T cell receptor beta chains below, sequenced in a study of monozygotic twins with inflammatory bowel disease. After re-calling the 5' RACE reads, TCRdb lists one entry per CDR3 protein, DNA absent. The sample spans around 380,000 distinct CDR3 sequences; the ten largest clones claim approximately 2.3%. Sequencing was done on a sample of blood. These receptor sequences come from a human donor with ulcerative colitis or Crohn's disease, or a healthy co-twin of an affected twin (not recorded which).

The V call is TRBV29-1, the J call TRBJ2-7; TCRdb selects TRBD1, and the lack of DNA leaves this call unchecked. This CDR3 spans 12 amino acids. CDR1 SQVTM and CDR2 ANQGSEA come from the germline V gene. The CDR3 protein is CSGGTGTYEQYF.

This chain connects TRBV6-5 to TRBJ2-7. The CDR3 is made up of 15 amino acids. Germline V CDR1 and CDR2: MNHEY, SVGAGI. The CDR3 here is CASSYWGRGSYEQYF.

The J gene is TRBJ2-1, the V gene TRBV4-2. The CDR3 loop spans 14 amino acids. Germline CDR1 LGHNA, CDR2 YNFKEQ. CDR3: CASSQSDVYNEQFF.

V usage is TRBV6-2 or TRBV6-3 and J usage is TRBJ2-1; no DNA is available, so the TRBD1 call from TCRdb remains unchecked. The CDR3 runs to 12 residues. Germline V gene lookup returns CDR1 MNHEY and CDR2 SVGEGT. The CDR3 sequence: CASRYWGSEQCF.

This chain uses TRBV15 with TRBJ2-5. Germline loops: CDR1 LNHNV, CDR2 YYDKDF (reference sequence). This CDR3 is 14 amino acids long. The CDR3 protein is CATSRALRRETQYF.

The V and J genes are TRBV5-5 and TRBJ1-2; with no DNA, the TCRdb D assignment of TRBD1 cannot be verified. Germline CDR1 reads SGHKS; CDR2 reads YYEKEE (reference sequence). The CDR3 runs 15 residues. CDR3 loop: CASSTGTGGRYGYTF.

This chain links TRBV5-1 with TRBJ1-3; TCRdb gives TRBD1 as the D gene, but with no DNA this cannot be confirmed. This CDR3 spans 16 amino acids. Germline assignment: CDR1 SGHRS and CDR2 YFSETQ. CDR3 residues: CASSPGSAASGNTIYF.

The V call is TRBV5-4, the J call TRBJ1-4. This CDR3 comprises 15 residues. Germline CDR1 reads SGHNT; CDR2 reads YYREEE (reference sequence). CDR3 sequence: CASSGGPRRQEKLFF.

The chain employs TRBV10-2 and TRBJ2-5; TCRdb calls TRBD2, which cannot be checked without DNA. The CDR3 extends over 18 amino acids. CDR1 WSHSY and CDR2 SAAADI come from the germline V gene. This CDR3 is CASSELTSGSLVGETQYF.

V and J are TRBV7-2 and TRBJ2-6. Germline CDR1 and CDR2: SGHTA and FQGNSA. This CDR3 has 14 residues. The CDR3 region is CASSLASGANVLTF.

The chain has TRBV30 and TRBJ2-5. CDR1 is GTSNPN, CDR2 SVGIG, per germline (reference sequence). The CDR3 covers 13 residues. CDR3 sequence reads: CAWSVLRQETQYF.

The V call is TRBV27, the J call TRBJ2-7. This CDR3 comprises 12 residues. The germline gives CDR1 MNHEY, CDR2 SMNVEV (reference sequence). CDR3 protein: CASINVSYEQYF.